This is a list of T cell receptor beta chains from one sample in a study of liver allograft versus peripheral blood T cells. Using its own MiXCR run on the reads, TCRdb lists one record per CDR3 protein. This table holds about 14,000 distinct CDR3 sequences, 20% found once. The receptors come from a human patient who had a liver transplant. Some T cells may be graft donor cells. CDR3s include the opening cysteine and the closing phenylalanine or tryptophan. A D gene is named only where the DNA matches it firmly. Clone size is given for some rows only: seen once, a few or many times, or a class if the clone is expanded.

d_gene: NA
j_gene: TRBJ1-3
v_gene: TRBV10-3
abundance: medium-sized
CDR3nt: TGTGCCATCAGGACAGACTACTCTGGAAACACCATATATTTT
CDR3aa: CAIRTDYSGNTIYF

d_gene: NA
j_gene: TRBJ1-5
v_gene: TRBV7-9
abundance: few
CDR3nt: TGTGCCAGCAGCTTATTGGATACCAATCAGCCCCAGCATTTT
CDR3aa: CASSLLDTNQPQHF

d_gene: TRBD1
j_gene: TRBJ2-7
v_gene: TRBV13
abundance: medium-sized
CDR3nt: TGTGCCAGCAGTTTGGACAGGGGGCAGGTCGAGCAGTACTTC
CDR3aa: CASSLDRGQVEQYF

d_gene: NA
j_gene: TRBJ2-1
v_gene: TRBV6-1
abundance: few
CDR3nt: TGTGCCAGCAGTCGTCGCCAGTGGGGGGCCTATGAGCAGTTCTTC
CDR3aa: CASSRRQWGAYEQFF

d_gene: TRBD1
j_gene: TRBJ1-1
v_gene: TRBV27
abundance: NA
CDR3nt: TGTGCCAGCAGCCCCCCAGGGGGGAGGCCTTTCTTT
CDR3aa: CASSPPGGRPFF

d_gene: NA
j_gene: TRBJ1-5
v_gene: TRBV7-9
abundance: NA
CDR3nt: TGTGCCAGCAGCCTTGGGACTAGCAATCAGCCCCAGCATTTT
CDR3aa: CASSLGTSNQPQHF

d_gene: TRBD2
j_gene: TRBJ2-1
v_gene: TRBV6-1
abundance: few
CDR3nt: TGTGCCAGCAGGCGCGTTCGACTAGCTAACAATGAGCAGTTCTTC
CDR3aa: CASRRVRLANNEQFF

d_gene: NA
j_gene: TRBJ1-1
v_gene: TRBV7-9
abundance: many
CDR3nt: TGTGCCAGCAGAGGGACGGGCCTCATGAACACTGAAGCTTTCTTT
CDR3aa: CASRGTGLMNTEAFF

d_gene: TRBD1
j_gene: TRBJ2-1
v_gene: TRBV5-6
abundance: NA
CDR3nt: TGTGCCAGCAGTCGGGACAGGGCCTACAATGAGCAGTTCTTC
CDR3aa: CASSRDRAYNEQFF

d_gene: TRBD1
j_gene: TRBJ2-7
v_gene: TRBV2
abundance: NA
CDR3nt: TGTGCCAGCAGTGAAGACCCACAGGGGAGGTACTTC
CDR3aa: CASSEDPQGRYF

d_gene: NA
j_gene: TRBJ1-3
v_gene: TRBV11-2
abundance: NA
CDR3nt: TGTGCCAGCAGCTTAGGAGGAAGGGCTGGTGGAAACACCATATATTTT
CDR3aa: CASSLGGRAGGNTIYF

d_gene: NA
j_gene: TRBJ1-2
v_gene: TRBV7-9
abundance: NA
CDR3nt: TGTGCCAGCAGCTTAGTTCGGGACGGTAATGGCTACACCTTC
CDR3aa: CASSLVRDGNGYTF

d_gene: NA
j_gene: TRBJ1-2
v_gene: TRBV27
abundance: medium-sized
CDR3nt: TGTGCCAGCACCGGGGGAGCTAACTATGGCTACACCTTC
CDR3aa: CASTGGANYGYTF

d_gene: NA
j_gene: TRBJ2-5
v_gene: TRBV7-2
abundance: NA
CDR3nt: TGTGCCAGCAGCCCCTCTGGGGCGGGGGCGACCCAGTACTTC
CDR3aa: CASSPSGAGATQYF

d_gene: NA
j_gene: TRBJ1-1
v_gene: TRBV18
abundance: large
CDR3nt: TGTGCCAGCTCACCACCGGGAATAATGTCCATCACTGAAGCTTTCTTT
CDR3aa: CASSPPGIMSITEAFF

d_gene: NA
j_gene: TRBJ2-3
v_gene: TRBV7-2
abundance: few
CDR3nt: TGTGCCAGCAGCTTAGTGCGTGGGCAAGGGGAGCAGTATTTT
CDR3aa: CASSLVRGQGEQYF

d_gene: TRBD1
j_gene: TRBJ1-2
v_gene: TRBV15
abundance: NA
CDR3nt: TGTGCCACCAGCAGGCCCGACAGGGCGAGGGGCTACACCTTC
CDR3aa: CATSRPDRARGYTF

d_gene: NA
j_gene: TRBJ1-1
v_gene: TRBV18
abundance: many
CDR3nt: TGTGCCAGCTCACCTGGGGGGAGGAACACTGAAGCTTTCTTT
CDR3aa: CASSPGGRNTEAFF

d_gene: NA
j_gene: TRBJ1-2
v_gene: TRBV6-6
abundance: medium-sized
CDR3nt: TGTGCCAGCAGTTACTCGACTGGCTACACCTTC
CDR3aa: CASSYSTGYTF

d_gene: NA
j_gene: TRBJ1-4
v_gene: TRBV30
abundance: few
CDR3nt: TGTGCCTGGAGTCCGGAAAAACTGTTTTTT
CDR3aa: CAWSPEKLFF

d_gene: NA
j_gene: TRBJ1-2
v_gene: TRBV12-3/TRBV12-4
abundance: NA
CDR3nt: TGTGCCAGCAGTTTCGCGGCTGGGAATGGCTACACCTTC
CDR3aa: CASSFAAGNGYTF

d_gene: TRBD1
j_gene: TRBJ2-2
v_gene: TRBV7-2
abundance: few
CDR3nt: TGTGCCAGCAGCTTACGCAGGGGGCGGAACACCGGGGAGCTGTTTTTT
CDR3aa: CASSLRRGRNTGELFF

d_gene: NA
j_gene: TRBJ2-2
v_gene: TRBV19
abundance: medium-sized
CDR3nt: TGTGCCAGTAGTATTCAGGTGACCACCGGGGAGCTGTTTTTT
CDR3aa: CASSIQVTTGELFF

d_gene: NA
j_gene: TRBJ2-1
v_gene: TRBV15
abundance: few
CDR3nt: TGTGCCACCAGCAGAGATGAGGATCTGAGCTACAATGAGCAGTTCTTC
CDR3aa: CATSRDEDLSYNEQFF

d_gene: NA
j_gene: TRBJ1-1
v_gene: TRBV10-3
abundance: many
CDR3nt: TGTGCCGCGAAGGGGTACACTGAAGCTTTCTTT
CDR3aa: CAAKGYTEAFF

d_gene: TRBD1
j_gene: TRBJ1-2
v_gene: TRBV29-1
abundance: NA
CDR3nt: TGCAGCGTCGCCGGGACAGGGGAAGGGTATGGCTACACCTTC
CDR3aa: CSVAGTGEGYGYTF

d_gene: NA
j_gene: TRBJ1-2
v_gene: TRBV20-1
abundance: NA
CDR3nt: TGCAGTGCTATGGTGGGGCTTGGCTACACCTTC
CDR3aa: CSAMVGLGYTF

d_gene: NA
j_gene: TRBJ1-2
v_gene: TRBV7-2
abundance: medium-sized
CDR3nt: TGTGCCAGCAGGCCCCCAAACTATGGCTACACCTTC
CDR3aa: CASRPPNYGYTF

d_gene: NA
j_gene: TRBJ1-1
v_gene: TRBV7-9
abundance: NA
CDR3nt: TGTGCCAGCAGCCCCCCGATGGCCGGAGCGAAAGCTTTCTTT
CDR3aa: CASSPPMAGAKAFF

d_gene: TRBD1
j_gene: TRBJ1-6
v_gene: TRBV19
abundance: few
CDR3nt: TGTGCCAGTAGTATTCCCGGGACAGGGAGAAATTCACCCCTCCACTTT
CDR3aa: CASSIPGTGRNSPLHF

d_gene: NA
j_gene: TRBJ2-6
v_gene: TRBV5-4
abundance: many
CDR3nt: TGTGCCAGCAGTGAAGGCGGAATGATCTCTGGGGCCAACGTCCTGACTTTC
CDR3aa: CASSEGGMISGANVLTF

d_gene: NA
j_gene: TRBJ1-1
v_gene: TRBV30
abundance: few
CDR3nt: TGTGCCTGGAGTACGAGAGGGAAGAACACTGAAGCTTTCTTT
CDR3aa: CAWSTRGKNTEAFF

d_gene: TRBD1
j_gene: TRBJ2-7
v_gene: TRBV6-5
abundance: few
CDR3nt: TGTGCCAGCAGTTATCGGATAGGGACAGGGGACTACGAGCAGTACTTC
CDR3aa: CASSYRIGTGDYEQYF

d_gene: NA
j_gene: TRBJ1-1
v_gene: TRBV6-1
abundance: many
CDR3nt: TGTGCCAGCAGTACAGGGTTACCATGGGGCACTGAAGCTTTCTTT
CDR3aa: CASSTGLPWGTEAFF

d_gene: NA
j_gene: TRBJ1-2
v_gene: TRBV7-2
abundance: medium-sized
CDR3nt: TGTGCCAGCAGCTCGATACAGTCGGATGGCTACACCTTC
CDR3aa: CASSSIQSDGYTF

d_gene: TRBD1
j_gene: TRBJ1-4
v_gene: TRBV7-9
abundance: medium-sized
CDR3nt: TGTGCCAGCAGCTTCTGGACAGGGGGGGATGAAAAACTGTTTTTT
CDR3aa: CASSFWTGGDEKLFF

d_gene: TRBD2
j_gene: TRBJ2-2
v_gene: TRBV18
abundance: few
CDR3nt: TGTGCCAGCTCACCACGAGTATTAGCGGGGTCCGGGGAGCTGTTTTTT
CDR3aa: CASSPRVLAGSGELFF

d_gene: NA
j_gene: TRBJ2-1
v_gene: TRBV15
abundance: once
CDR3nt: TGTGCCACCAGCAGGAACCCGGGGAGTAATGAGCAGTTCTTC
CDR3aa: CATSRNPGSNEQFF

d_gene: NA
j_gene: TRBJ1-1
v_gene: TRBV12-3/TRBV12-4
abundance: NA
CDR3nt: TGTGCCAGCAGTTCAATCAGGGAAGCTTTCTTT
CDR3aa: CASSSIREAFF

d_gene: TRBD1
j_gene: TRBJ2-6
v_gene: TRBV12-3/TRBV12-4
abundance: NA
CDR3nt: TGTGCCAGCAGTCCGAGGACAGGGGTAGGATCCGGGGCCAACGTCCTGACTTTC
CDR3aa: CASSPRTGVGSGANVLTF

d_gene: TRBD1
j_gene: TRBJ2-1
v_gene: TRBV6-1
abundance: few
CDR3nt: TGTGCCAGCAGTGGTGACAGGGGAAGCTCCTACAATGAGCAGTTCTTC
CDR3aa: CASSGDRGSSYNEQFF

d_gene: TRBD1
j_gene: TRBJ1-2
v_gene: TRBV6-1
abundance: NA
CDR3nt: TGTGCCAGCAACCTCCGGGACAGGGGGGACTACACCTTC
CDR3aa: CASNLRDRGDYTF

d_gene: NA
j_gene: TRBJ1-6
v_gene: TRBV10-3
abundance: medium-sized
CDR3nt: TGTGCCATCAGTGGAGGGGGGAATTCACCCCTCCACTTT
CDR3aa: CAISGGGNSPLHF

d_gene: NA
j_gene: TRBJ2-7
v_gene: TRBV13
abundance: medium-sized
CDR3nt: TGTGCCAGCAGATTAGAGGGCAGTGAGGCCCACGAGCAGTACTTC
CDR3aa: CASRLEGSEAHEQYF

d_gene: TRBD1
j_gene: TRBJ1-3
v_gene: TRBV5-4
abundance: medium-sized
CDR3nt: TGTGCCAGCAGCCCGACAGGGGGCGATGGAAACACCATATATTTT
CDR3aa: CASSPTGGDGNTIYF

d_gene: TRBD2
j_gene: TRBJ2-5
v_gene: TRBV20-1
abundance: NA
CDR3nt: TGCAGTGCGGGACTAGCGGGGCTCCAAGAGACCCAGTACTTC
CDR3aa: CSAGLAGLQETQYF

d_gene: NA
j_gene: TRBJ1-2
v_gene: TRBV19
abundance: medium-sized
CDR3nt: TGTGCCAGTACTATTCCGGGTAGCTATGGCTACACCTTC
CDR3aa: CASTIPGSYGYTF

d_gene: TRBD1
j_gene: TRBJ2-7
v_gene: TRBV15
abundance: few
CDR3nt: TGTGCCACCAGCGGCGGGACAGGAACCTACGAGCAGTACTTC
CDR3aa: CATSGGTGTYEQYF

d_gene: NA
j_gene: TRBJ1-1
v_gene: TRBV10-3
abundance: medium-sized
CDR3nt: TGTGCCATCAGTGAGAACAGGGAACCCACTGAAGCTTTCTTT
CDR3aa: CAISENREPTEAFF

d_gene: NA
j_gene: TRBJ1-2
v_gene: TRBV5-6
abundance: NA
CDR3nt: TGTGCCAGCAGCCACCGTTCCCTCTATGGCTACACCTTC
CDR3aa: CASSHRSLYGYTF

d_gene: NA
j_gene: TRBJ2-3
v_gene: TRBV29-1
abundance: many
CDR3nt: TGCAGCGCCCGGACTCCTACTAGCACAGATACGCAGTATTTT
CDR3aa: CSARTPTSTDTQYF